The clone carrying this T cell receptor beta chain appeared a few times. Its matching antigen is unknown. The entry originates in a study of beta chain features in type 1 diabetes. Turning to the study itself: Age, gender and cell yields were similar between patients and healthy donors. Study-wide findings and caveats: Among patients with Type 1 diabetes, TCRB CDR3s were moderately but significantly shorter in every one of the four CD4+ subsets.

It was via CD45RO/CCR7/CD25/CD127/CD95/CD27 that CD4+ naive, central memory, regulatory and stem cell-like memory cells were sorted. Purity above 95% was achieved in all sorted populations. In germline, CDR1 is SGHRS, CDR2 YFSETQ. Unmatched junction bases numbered 4, after V lost 1 base and J lost 3 bases. This CDR3 is 15 amino acids long. Reverse transcribing all isolated RNA meant expressed TCRB transcripts were sequenced. Here immunoSEQ multiplex PCR was the method, and the copy in TCRdb shows in-frame clones only, minus some. The data contain approximately 250,000 clones, 16% of them singletons. The V call is TRBV5-1, the J call TRBJ2-1, with 7 bases lining up with TRBD2. Sequences were obtained from naive CD4+ T cells from blood. The receptor comes from a young man with type 1 diabetes. The CDR3 region is CASSLTSVYYNEQFF. In nucleotides, the CDR3 is TGCGCCAGCAGCTTGACTAGCGTATACTACAATGAGCAGTTCTTC.